Sequencing of this T cell receptor beta chain was carried out in a study of blood T cells in healthy people across ages. The authors ran a second PCR of about 6 to 11 cycles using a sample-barcoded 5' primer and a J-beta primer mix. Sequencing of every sample gave 3 million or more CDR3-containing paired-end reads. One entry per CDR3 protein, called by TCRdb with MiXCR from the 5' RACE reads. The profile shows 1.5 million to 2 million distinct CDR3 sequences, 49% of them singletons. V trimming: 4 bases; J trimming: 10 bases; junction bases outside the gene matches: 14. Per the germline V gene, CDR1 is DFQATT and CDR2 is SNEGSKA (reference sequence). The CDR3 has 15 residues.

V usage is TRBV20-1 and J usage is TRBJ2-3; 10 nucleotides align to TRBD2. This TCR was sampled from a woman aged 35 to 49 in good health. The specimen was blood. The CDR3 region has the DNA TGCAGTGCTACCGCCGGGCTAGCGGGGGTACGAGCGCAGTATTTT. Amino acids: CSATAGLAGVRAQYF.